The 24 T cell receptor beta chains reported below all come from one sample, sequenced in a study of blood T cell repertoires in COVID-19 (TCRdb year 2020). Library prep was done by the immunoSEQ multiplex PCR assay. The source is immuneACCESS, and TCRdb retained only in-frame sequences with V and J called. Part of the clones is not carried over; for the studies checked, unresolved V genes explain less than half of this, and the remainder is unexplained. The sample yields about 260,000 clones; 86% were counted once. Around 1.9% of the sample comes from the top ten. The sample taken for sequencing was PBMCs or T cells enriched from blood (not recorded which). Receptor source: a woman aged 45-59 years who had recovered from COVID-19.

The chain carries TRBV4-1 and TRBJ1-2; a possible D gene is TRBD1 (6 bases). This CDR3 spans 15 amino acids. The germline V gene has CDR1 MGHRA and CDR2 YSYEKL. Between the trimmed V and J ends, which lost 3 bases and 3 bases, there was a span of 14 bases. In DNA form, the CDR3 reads TGCGCCAGCAGCCATCCCGTCACAGGGTACTATGGCTACACCTTC. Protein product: CASSHPVTGYYGYTF.

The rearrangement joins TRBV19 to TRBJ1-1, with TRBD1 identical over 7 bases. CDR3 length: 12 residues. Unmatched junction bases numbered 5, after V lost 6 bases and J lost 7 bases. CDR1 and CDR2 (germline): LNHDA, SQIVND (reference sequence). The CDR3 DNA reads TGTGCCAGTAGCCTACACAGGGGTGAAGCTTTCTTT. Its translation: CASSLHRGEAFF.

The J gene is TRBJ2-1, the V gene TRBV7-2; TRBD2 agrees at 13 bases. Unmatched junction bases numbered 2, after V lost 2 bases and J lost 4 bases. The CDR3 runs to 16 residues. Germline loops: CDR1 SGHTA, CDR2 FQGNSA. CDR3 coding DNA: TGTGCCAGCAGCTTATGGACTAGCGGGAGTTACAATGAGCAGTTCTTC. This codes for CASSLWTSGSYNEQFF. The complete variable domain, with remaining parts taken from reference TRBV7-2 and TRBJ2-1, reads GAGVSQSPSNKVTEKGKDVELRCDPISGHTALYWYRQSLGQGLEFLIYFQGNSAPDKSGLPSDRFSAERTGGSVSTLTIQRTQQEDSAVYLCASSLWTSGSYNEQFFGPGTRLTVL.

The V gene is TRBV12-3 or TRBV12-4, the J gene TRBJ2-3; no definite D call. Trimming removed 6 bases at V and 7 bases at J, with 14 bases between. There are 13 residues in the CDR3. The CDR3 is CASRKSGPHTQYF. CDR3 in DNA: TGTGCCAGCAGAAAAAGTGGCCCTCATACGCAGTATTTT.

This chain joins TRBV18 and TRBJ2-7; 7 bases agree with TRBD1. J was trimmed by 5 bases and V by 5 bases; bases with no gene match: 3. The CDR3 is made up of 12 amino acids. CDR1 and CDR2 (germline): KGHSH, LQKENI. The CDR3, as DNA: TGTGCCAGCTCATCGGACAGGAACGAGCAGTACTTC. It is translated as CASSSDRNEQYF.

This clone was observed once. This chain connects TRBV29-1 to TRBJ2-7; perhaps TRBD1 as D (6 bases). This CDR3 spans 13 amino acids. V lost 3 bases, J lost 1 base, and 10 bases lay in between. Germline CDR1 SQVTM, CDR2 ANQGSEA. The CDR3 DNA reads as TGCAGCGTTGAGACAGGTCCTTCCTACGAGCAGTACTTC. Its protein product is CSVETGPSYEQYF.

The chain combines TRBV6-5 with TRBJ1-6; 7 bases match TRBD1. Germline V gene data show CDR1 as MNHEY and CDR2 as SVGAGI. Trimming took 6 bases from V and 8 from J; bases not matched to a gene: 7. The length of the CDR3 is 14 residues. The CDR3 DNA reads TGTGCCAGCAGGAAACAGGGGAGCCATTCACCCCTCCACTTT. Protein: CASRKQGSHSPLHF.

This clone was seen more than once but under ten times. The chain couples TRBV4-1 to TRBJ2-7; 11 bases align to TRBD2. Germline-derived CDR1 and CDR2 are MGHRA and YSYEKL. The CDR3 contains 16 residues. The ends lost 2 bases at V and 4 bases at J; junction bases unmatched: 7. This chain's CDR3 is CASSQFGLAGSYEQYF. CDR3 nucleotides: TGCGCCAGCAGCCAATTTGGACTAGCGGGCTCTTACGAGCAGTACTTC.

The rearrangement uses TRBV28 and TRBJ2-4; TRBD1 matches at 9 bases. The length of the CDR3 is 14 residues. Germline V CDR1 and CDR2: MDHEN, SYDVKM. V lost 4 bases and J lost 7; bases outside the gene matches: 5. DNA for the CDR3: TGTGCCAGCAGTTCCCCTGGGACAGGGAACATTCAGTACTTC. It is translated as CASSSPGTGNIQYF.

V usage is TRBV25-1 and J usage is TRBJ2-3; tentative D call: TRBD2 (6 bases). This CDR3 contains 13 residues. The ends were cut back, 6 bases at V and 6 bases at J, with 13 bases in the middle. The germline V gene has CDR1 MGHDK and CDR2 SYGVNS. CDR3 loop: CASREEGLDTQYF. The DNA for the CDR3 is TGTGCCAGCAGGGAGGAGGGCTTGGATACGCAGTATTTT. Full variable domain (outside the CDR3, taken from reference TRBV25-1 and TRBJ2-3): EADIYQTPRYLVIGTGKKITLECSQTMGHDKMYWYQQDPGMELHLIHYSYGVNSTEKGDLSSESTVSRIRTEHFPLTLESARPSHTSQYLCASREEGLDTQYFGPGTRLTVL.

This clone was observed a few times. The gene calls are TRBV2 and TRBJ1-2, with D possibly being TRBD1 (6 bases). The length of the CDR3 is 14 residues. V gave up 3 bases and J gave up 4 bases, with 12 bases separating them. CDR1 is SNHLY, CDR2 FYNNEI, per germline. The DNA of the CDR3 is TGTGCCAGCAGTGATAACAGGGTTGGCTATGGCTACACCTTC. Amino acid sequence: CASSDNRVGYGYTF.

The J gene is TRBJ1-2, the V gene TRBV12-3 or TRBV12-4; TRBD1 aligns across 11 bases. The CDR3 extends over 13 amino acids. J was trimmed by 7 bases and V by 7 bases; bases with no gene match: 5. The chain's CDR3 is CASTGQGALGYTF. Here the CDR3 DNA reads TGTGCCAGCACAGGACAGGGGGCCCTTGGCTACACCTTC.

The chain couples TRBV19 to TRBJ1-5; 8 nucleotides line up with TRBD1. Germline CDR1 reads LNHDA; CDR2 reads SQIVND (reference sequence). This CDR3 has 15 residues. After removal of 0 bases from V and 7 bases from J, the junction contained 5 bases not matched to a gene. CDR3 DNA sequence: TGTGCCAGTAGTATAGAGGACAGGGTTTGGCAGCCCCAGCATTTT. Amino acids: CASSIEDRVWQPQHF. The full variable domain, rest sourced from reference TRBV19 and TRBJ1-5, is DGGITQSPKYLFRKEGQNVTLSCEQNLNHDAMYWYRQDPGQGLRLIYYSQIVNDFQKGDIAEGYSVSREKKESFPLTVTSAQKNPTAFYLCASSIEDRVWQPQHFGDGTRLSIL.

DNA of the CDR3: TGTGCCAGTAGTATTTTGCCGGTTATGGTCCCCCAGCATTTT. Its translation: CASSILPVMVPQHF. This rearrangement joins TRBV19 to TRBJ1-5; D is uncertain. The V gene's germline CDR1 is LNHDA and CDR2 SQIVND (reference sequence). The V end lost 3 bases, the J end lost 10 bases, and 16 bases lay between the germline ends. The CDR3 is 14 amino acids.

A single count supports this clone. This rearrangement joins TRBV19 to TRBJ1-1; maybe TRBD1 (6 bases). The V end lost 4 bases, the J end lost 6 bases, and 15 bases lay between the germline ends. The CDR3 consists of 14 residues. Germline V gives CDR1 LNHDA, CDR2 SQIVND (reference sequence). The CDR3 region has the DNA TGTGCCAGTAGTAAGGACAGATTAAACCCTGAAGCTTTCTTT. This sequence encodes CASSKDRLNPEAFF.

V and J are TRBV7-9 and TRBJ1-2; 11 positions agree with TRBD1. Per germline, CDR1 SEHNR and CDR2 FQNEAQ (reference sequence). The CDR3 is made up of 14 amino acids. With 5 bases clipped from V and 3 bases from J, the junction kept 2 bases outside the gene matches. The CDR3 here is CASSPGQGDYGYTF. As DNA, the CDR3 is TGTGCCAGCAGCCCGGGACAGGGGGACTATGGCTACACCTTC. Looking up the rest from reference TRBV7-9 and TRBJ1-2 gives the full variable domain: DTGVSQNPRHKITKRGQNVTFRCDPISEHNRLYWYRQTLGQGPEFLTYFQNEAQLEKSRLLSDRFSAERPKGSFSTLEIQRTEQGDSAMYLCASSPGQGDYGYTFGSGTRLTVV.

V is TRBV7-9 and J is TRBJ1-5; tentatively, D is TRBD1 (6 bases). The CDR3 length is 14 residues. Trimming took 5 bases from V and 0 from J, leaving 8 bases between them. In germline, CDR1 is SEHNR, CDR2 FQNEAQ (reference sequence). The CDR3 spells CASSQQGSNQPQHF. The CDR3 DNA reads TGTGCCAGCAGCCAACAGGGTAGCAATCAGCCCCAGCATTTT.

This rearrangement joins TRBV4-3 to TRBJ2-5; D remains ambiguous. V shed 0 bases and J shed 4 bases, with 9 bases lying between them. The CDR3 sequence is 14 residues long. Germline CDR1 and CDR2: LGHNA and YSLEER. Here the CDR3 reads CASSQDYGPETQYF. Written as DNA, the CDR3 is TGCGCCAGCAGCCAAGATTATGGGCCAGAGACCCAGTACTTC.

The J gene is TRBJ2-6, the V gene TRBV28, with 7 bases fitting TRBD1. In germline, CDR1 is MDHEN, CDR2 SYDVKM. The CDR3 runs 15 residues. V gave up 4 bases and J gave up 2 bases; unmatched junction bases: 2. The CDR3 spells CASSSQGAGANVLTF. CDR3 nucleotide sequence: TGTGCCAGCAGTTCCCAGGGGGCTGGGGCCAACGTCCTGACTTTC.

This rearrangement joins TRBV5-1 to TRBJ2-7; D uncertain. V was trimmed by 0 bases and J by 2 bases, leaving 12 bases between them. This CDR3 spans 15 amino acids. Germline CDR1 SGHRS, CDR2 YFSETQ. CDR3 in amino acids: CASSLGVSSAYEQYF. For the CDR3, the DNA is TGCGCCAGCAGCTTGGGGGTGTCCAGCGCCTACGAGCAGTACTTC.

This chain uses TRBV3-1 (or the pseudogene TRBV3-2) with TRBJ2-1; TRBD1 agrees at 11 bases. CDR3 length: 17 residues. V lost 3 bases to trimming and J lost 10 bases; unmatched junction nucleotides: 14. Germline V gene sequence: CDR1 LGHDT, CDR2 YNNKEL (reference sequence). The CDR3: CASSHTTGTGGMEEQFF. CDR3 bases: TGTGCCAGCAGCCATACAACCGGGACAGGGGGAATGGAGGAGCAGTTCTTC.

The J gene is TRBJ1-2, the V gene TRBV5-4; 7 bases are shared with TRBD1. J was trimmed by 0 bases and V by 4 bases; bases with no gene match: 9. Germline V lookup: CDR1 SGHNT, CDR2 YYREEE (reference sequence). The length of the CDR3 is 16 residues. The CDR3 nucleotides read TGTGCCAGCAGCAGAGACAGGGTGGGACCTAACTATGGCTACACCTTC. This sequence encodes CASSRDRVGPNYGYTF.

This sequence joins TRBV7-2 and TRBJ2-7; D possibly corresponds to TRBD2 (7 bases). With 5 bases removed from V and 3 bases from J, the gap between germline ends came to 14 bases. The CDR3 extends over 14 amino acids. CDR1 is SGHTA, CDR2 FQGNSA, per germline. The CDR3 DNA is TGTGCCAGCAGCGTAGGGGGGGGTGGCTACGAGCAGTACTTC. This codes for CASSVGGGGYEQYF.

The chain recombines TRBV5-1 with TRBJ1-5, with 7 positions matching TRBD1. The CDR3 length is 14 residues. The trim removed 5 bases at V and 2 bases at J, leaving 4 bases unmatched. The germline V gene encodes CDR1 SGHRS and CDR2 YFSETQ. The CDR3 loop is CASSQGTGNQPQHF. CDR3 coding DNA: TGCGCCAGCAGTCAAGGGACAGGCAATCAGCCCCAGCATTTT.